This TCR beta chain was captured by sequencing in a study of blood T cell repertoires in COVID-19. The overall study: Acute and convalescent COVID-19 samples came from the United States, Italy and Spain.

Repertoires were generated with immunoSEQ multiplex PCR, while TCRdb's copy carries only in-frame clones and drops some. Of 180,000 or so clones in the sample, 70% to 90% were seen once. This CDR3 contains 16 residues. Losses at the gene ends were 4 bases for V and 3 bases for J; bases not matched to a gene: 9. CDR1 is PRHDT and CDR2 is FYEKMQ in the germline V gene (reference sequence). The TCR comes from a woman older than 75 with acute or convalescent COVID-19. The V and J genes are TRBV13 and TRBJ1-1; 9 bases line up with TRBD1. The material sequenced was peripheral blood. DNA for the CDR3: TGTGCCAGCAGCTCGTCACGCGACAGGGGGTACACTGAAGCTTTCTTT. Encoded protein: CASSSSRDRGYTEAFF.